These 5 T cell receptor beta chains came from one sample sequenced in a study of PD-1 blockade in classical Hodgkin lymphoma. Using immunoSEQ multiplex PCR, the repertoire was profiled, and TCRdb retains in-frame clones only, with some absent. Of about 29,000 clones listed, about 91% were seen once; the top ten hold around 6.7%. Each and every patient relapsed after autologous stem cell transplantation, and patients got differing brentuximab vedotin exposure. Magnetic negative selection of thawed PBMCs yielded the CD8+ T cells. The sequences come from CD8+ T cells from blood, collected at baseline. The receptors shown here come from a human donor with classical Hodgkin lymphoma.

The chain joins TRBV25-1 to TRBJ2-3; TRBD2 is a possible D gene (5 bases). The CDR3 is 12 amino acids. Per germline, CDR1 MGHDK and CDR2 SYGVNS. V was clipped by 4 bases and J by 6 bases, with 8 bases between them. The CDR3 reads CASSGGPDTQYF. As DNA, the CDR3 is TGTGCCAGCAGTGGCGGGCCTGATACGCAGTATTTT.

In DNA form, the CDR3 reads TGTGCCAGCAGCTTTAACAGGGGCTACGAGCAGTACTTC. Translated: CASSFNRGYEQYF. This chain links TRBV7-8 with TRBJ2-7; TRBD1 agrees at 7 bases. The CDR3 is 13 residues long. V shed 3 bases, J shed 3 bases, and the junction held 2 bases outside the gene matches. Germline loops: CDR1 SGHVS, CDR2 FQNEAQ. Based on the CDR3 plus reference TRBV7-8 and TRBJ2-7, the full variable domain is GAGVSQSPRYKVAKRGQDVALRCDPISGHVSLFWYQQALGQGPEFLTYFQNEAQLDKSGLPSDRFFAERPEGSVSTLKIQRTQQEDSAVYLCASSFNRGYEQYFGPGTRLTVT.

This clone was counted a few times. The rearrangement links TRBV19 to TRBJ2-2, with D tentatively TRBD1 or TRBD2 (5 bases each). Germline V gives CDR1 LNHDA, CDR2 SQIVND (reference sequence). The CDR3 loop spans 16 amino acids. Trimming left V 1 base short and J 5 bases short, with 14 bases between. CDR3 residues: CASSIVGGDYTGELFF. The CDR3 DNA sequence: TGTGCCAGTAGTATAGTTGGGGGAGATTATACCGGGGAGCTGTTTTTT.

The table lists this clone with a count of one. This chain connects TRBV7-2 to TRBJ2-3, with unresolved D. The CDR3 is 13 residues long. The V gene lost 1 base and the J gene lost 1 base, with 3 bases spanning the gap. CDR1 is SGHTA, CDR2 FQGNSA, per germline. The CDR3 here is CASSLGGTDTQYF. The CDR3, as DNA: TGTGCCAGCAGCTTAGGGGGCACAGATACGCAGTATTTT.

The rearrangement joins TRBV2 to TRBJ2-7; D is ambiguous. The germline CDR1 and CDR2 sequences are SNHLY and FYNNEI. The CDR3 consists of 9 residues. V lost 11 bases, J lost 6 bases, and 8 bases lay in between. CDR3 sequence reads: CAGDPEQYF. The DNA for the CDR3 is TGTGCCGGAGACCCCGAGCAGTACTTC. Based on the CDR3 plus reference TRBV2 and TRBJ2-7, the full variable domain is EPEVTQTPSHQVTQMGQEVILRCVPISNHLYFYWYRQILGQKVEFLVSFYNNEISEKSEIFDDQFSVERPDGSNFTLKIRSTKLEDSAMYFCAGDPEQYFGPGTRLTVT.